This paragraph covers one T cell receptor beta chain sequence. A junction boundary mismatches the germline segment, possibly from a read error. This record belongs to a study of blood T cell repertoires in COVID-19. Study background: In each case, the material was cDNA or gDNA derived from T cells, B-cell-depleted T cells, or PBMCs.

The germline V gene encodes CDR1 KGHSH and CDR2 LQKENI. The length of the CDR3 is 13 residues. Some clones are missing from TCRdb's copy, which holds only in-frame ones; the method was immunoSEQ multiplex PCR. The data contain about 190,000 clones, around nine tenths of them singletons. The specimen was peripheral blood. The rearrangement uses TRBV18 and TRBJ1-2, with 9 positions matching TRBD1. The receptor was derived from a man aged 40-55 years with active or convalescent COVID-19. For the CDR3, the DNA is TGTGCCAGCTCGCCACAGGGGGCTGATGGCTACACCTTC. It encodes CASSPQGADGYTF.